This TCR beta chain was observed in a study of PD-1 blockade in classical Hodgkin lymphoma. The time point is: newly diagnosed, previously untreated cHL patient sample. Magnetic negative selection purified CD4+ T cells from thawed PBMCs. PBMCs representing newly diagnosed, untreated classical Hodgkin lymphoma functioned as the comparison. The repertoire was sequenced with immunoSEQ multiplex PCR; TCRdb's copy has only in-frame clones and lacks some. This table has about 30,000 clones, roughly nine tenths appearing once. With regard to this clone: The antigen is not known.

V was clipped by 0 bases and J by 1 base, with 10 bases between them. The CDR3 consists of 15 residues. Germline CDR1 and CDR2: SGDLS and YYNGEE. Study-level points and caveats: It was reported that newly diagnosed patients had less baseline TCR diversity than healthy donors. The drivers behind the repertoire differences, possibly disease activity or prior therapy, remain undefined.

Input material: CD4+ T cells from blood. The rearrangement joins TRBV9 to TRBJ1-1; D unclear. This clonotype originated in a human donor with classical Hodgkin lymphoma. This chain's CDR3 is CASSVGTVANTEAFF. The CDR3 DNA is TGTGCCAGCAGCGTAGGAACAGTCGCGAACACTGAAGCTTTCTTT.